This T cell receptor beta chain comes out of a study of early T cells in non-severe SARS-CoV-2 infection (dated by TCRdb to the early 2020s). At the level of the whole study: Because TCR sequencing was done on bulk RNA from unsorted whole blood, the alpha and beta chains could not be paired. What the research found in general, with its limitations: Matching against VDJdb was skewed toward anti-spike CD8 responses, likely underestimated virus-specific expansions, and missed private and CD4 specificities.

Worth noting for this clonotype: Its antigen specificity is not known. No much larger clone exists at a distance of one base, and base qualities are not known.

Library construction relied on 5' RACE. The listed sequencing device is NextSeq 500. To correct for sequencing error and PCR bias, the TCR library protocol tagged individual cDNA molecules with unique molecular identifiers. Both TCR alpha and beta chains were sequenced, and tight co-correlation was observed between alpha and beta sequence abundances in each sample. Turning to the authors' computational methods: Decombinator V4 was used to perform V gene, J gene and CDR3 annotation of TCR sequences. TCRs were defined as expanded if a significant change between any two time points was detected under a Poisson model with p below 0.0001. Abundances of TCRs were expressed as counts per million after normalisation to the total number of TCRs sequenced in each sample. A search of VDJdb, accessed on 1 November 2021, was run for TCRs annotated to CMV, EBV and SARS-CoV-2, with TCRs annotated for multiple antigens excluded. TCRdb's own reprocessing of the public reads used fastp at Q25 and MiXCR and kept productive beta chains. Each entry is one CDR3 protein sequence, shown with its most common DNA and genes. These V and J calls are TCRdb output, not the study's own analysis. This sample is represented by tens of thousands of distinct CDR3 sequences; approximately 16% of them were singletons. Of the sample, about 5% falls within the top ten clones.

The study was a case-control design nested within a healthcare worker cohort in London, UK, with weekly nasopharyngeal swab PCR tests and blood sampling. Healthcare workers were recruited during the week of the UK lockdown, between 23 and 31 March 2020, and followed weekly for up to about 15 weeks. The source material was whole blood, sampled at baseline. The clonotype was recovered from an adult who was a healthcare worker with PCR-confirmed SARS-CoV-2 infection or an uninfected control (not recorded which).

The bases are TGTGCCAGCAGCCCCGGGACAGGCCATTGGAGCACTGAAGCTTTCTTT. It translates as CASSPGTGHWSTEAFF. Recombination linked TRBV7-6 to TRBJ1-1, with TRBD1 identical over 8 junction bases. The germline V gene gives CDR1 as SGHVS and CDR2 as FNYEAQ. Inclusive of the bounding cysteine and phenylalanine, the CDR3 is 16 residues long. Here the CDR3 DNA is all that survives: 48 bases in frame from base 1. Trimming leaves V shorter by 5 bases and J shorter by 4 bases, with the junction holding 12 bases beyond the gene matches.